This T cell receptor (beta chain) comes out of a study of T cells after yellow fever vaccination. About the study: Preparation of fractions with low cell numbers was performed using SMART-Seq v4 Ultra Low Input.

The CDR3 has 17 residues. Trimming cost V 0 bases and J 3 bases, with 15 bases left between them. Germline loops: CDR1 LGHNA, CDR2 YNFKEQ. This clonotype appeared a few times. What it recognizes is unknown. Study-wide results and caveats: After the booster, 96% of CD4 and about nine tenths of CD8 primary-response clones were re-detected.

Synthesis of TCR cDNA relied on 5'RACE template switching, which attached a universal primer site and UMIs. TCRdb fed the 5' RACE reads into MiXCR, producing one record per CDR3 protein. Of fewer than 350,000 distinct CDR3 sequences listed, more than 8.5% are singletons. The sample here was PBMCs, taken on the day of the first yellow fever vaccination. The chain has TRBV4-2 and TRBJ1-5; tentative D call: TRBD1 (5 bases). The TCR originated in a young man who received the YFV17D yellow fever vaccine. The CDR3 bases are TGTGCCAGCAGCCAAGATCTGAGGGGACGAGACAATCAGCCCCAGCATTTT. The encoded protein is CASSQDLRGRDNQPQHF.